Listed below are T cell receptor beta chains from one sample, sequenced in a study of vaccination effects on CD4 cells after COVID-19. These TCRs' antigens remain unknown. The protocol was immunoSEQ multiplex PCR, while the TCRdb copy is restricted to in-frame clones and leaves out a portion. The sample contains approximately 68,000 clones, 78% of which appear only once. This specimen was CD4+ T cells from PBMCs cultured with SARS-CoV-2 spike peptides, taken before COVID-19 vaccination. These receptors all come from a human donor who received a COVID-19 vaccine. Both conserved end residues are part of each CDR3. A D gene is named only where the DNA matches it firmly. A row's size may be missing; if present it is once, few, many or a size class.

v_call: TRBV30
clone_size: few
j_call: TRBJ1-2
d_call: -
cdr3_aa: CAWSPTLNYGYTF

v_call: TRBV19
clone_size: -
j_call: TRBJ2-2
d_call: -
cdr3_aa: CATGTPRATGELFF

v_call: TRBV9
clone_size: -
j_call: TRBJ1-1
d_call: -
cdr3_aa: CASSAGGGGKAFF

v_call: TRBV5-1
clone_size: -
j_call: TRBJ2-2
d_call: -
cdr3_aa: CASGEGGTGELFF

v_call: TRBV7-8
clone_size: few
j_call: TRBJ2-1
d_call: -
cdr3_aa: CASSLPGGSASYNEQFF

v_call: TRBV6-2/TRBV6-3
clone_size: once
j_call: TRBJ1-5
d_call: -
cdr3_aa: CASSQGRGAWQPQHF

v_call: TRBV7-3
clone_size: -
j_call: TRBJ2-3
d_call: TRBD1
cdr3_aa: CASRVTGFTDTQYF

v_call: TRBV6-5
clone_size: -
j_call: TRBJ1-2
d_call: -
cdr3_aa: CASSYKAGGGGYGYTF

v_call: TRBV7-9
clone_size: -
j_call: TRBJ2-1
d_call: TRBD1
cdr3_aa: CASSSVQGAGVYNEQFF

v_call: TRBV5-1
clone_size: -
j_call: TRBJ2-1
d_call: -
cdr3_aa: CASSLQGMSSNEQFF

v_call: TRBV10-3
clone_size: -
j_call: TRBJ2-1
d_call: -
cdr3_aa: CAITFGVYNEQFF

v_call: TRBV6-6
clone_size: once
j_call: TRBJ1-3
d_call: -
cdr3_aa: CASRWTAHRGNTIYF

v_call: TRBV5-1
clone_size: -
j_call: TRBJ1-5
d_call: TRBD1
cdr3_aa: CASSLTGGNQPQHF

v_call: TRBV5-1
clone_size: -
j_call: TRBJ1-2
d_call: TRBD1
cdr3_aa: CASSLGQGAYGYTF

v_call: TRBV4-3
clone_size: -
j_call: TRBJ2-4
d_call: -
cdr3_aa: CASSQGLAKNIQYF

v_call: TRBV7-8
clone_size: -
j_call: TRBJ1-2
d_call: -
cdr3_aa: CASSLDVYSNYGYTF

v_call: TRBV15
clone_size: -
j_call: TRBJ1-4
d_call: TRBD1
cdr3_aa: CATSRPGTASEKLFF

v_call: TRBV5-6
clone_size: -
j_call: TRBJ1-2
d_call: -
cdr3_aa: CASSLGPGNYGYTF

v_call: TRBV5-1
clone_size: -
j_call: TRBJ1-2
d_call: -
cdr3_aa: CASSLGRYYGYTF

v_call: TRBV7-2
clone_size: once
j_call: TRBJ2-3
d_call: TRBD1
cdr3_aa: CASSPGQGRSTDTQYF

v_call: TRBV5-1
clone_size: -
j_call: TRBJ2-5
d_call: TRBD2
cdr3_aa: CASSLGIAGAKMRETQYF

v_call: TRBV24-1
clone_size: few
j_call: TRBJ1-2
d_call: TRBD1
cdr3_aa: CATSGTRTGRSGYTF

v_call: TRBV19
clone_size: -
j_call: TRBJ1-1
d_call: -
cdr3_aa: CASSVYTEAFF

v_call: TRBV19
clone_size: -
j_call: TRBJ2-5
d_call: -
cdr3_aa: CASSIGPHDTQYF

v_call: TRBV28
clone_size: once
j_call: TRBJ1-4
d_call: TRBD1
cdr3_aa: CASRPGTGKEKLFF

v_call: TRBV3-1/TRBV3-2
clone_size: -
j_call: TRBJ1-1
d_call: -
cdr3_aa: CASSSREASSEAFF

v_call: TRBV2
clone_size: -
j_call: TRBJ1-1
d_call: -
cdr3_aa: CASKVLENTEAFF

v_call: TRBV6-6
clone_size: -
j_call: TRBJ1-5
d_call: TRBD1
cdr3_aa: CASSQGQGARVVQPQHF

v_call: TRBV5-6
clone_size: -
j_call: TRBJ1-1
d_call: -
cdr3_aa: CASSPDLGVFSTEAFF

v_call: TRBV25-1
clone_size: -
j_call: TRBJ1-3
d_call: -
cdr3_aa: CASTDQSSGNTIYF

v_call: TRBV2
clone_size: -
j_call: TRBJ1-4
d_call: -
cdr3_aa: CASNLRAVGEKLFF

v_call: TRBV6-5
clone_size: -
j_call: TRBJ2-3
d_call: -
cdr3_aa: CASSYRGGFSTDTQYF

v_call: TRBV30
clone_size: -
j_call: TRBJ2-1
d_call: -
cdr3_aa: CAWSVRLSLDNEQFF

v_call: TRBV24-1
clone_size: -
j_call: TRBJ2-2
d_call: -
cdr3_aa: CATSPIGNTGELFF

v_call: TRBV7-8
clone_size: -
j_call: TRBJ2-2
d_call: TRBD1
cdr3_aa: CASSQRGDREAGELFF

v_call: TRBV6-5
clone_size: -
j_call: TRBJ1-5
d_call: TRBD1
cdr3_aa: CASSQGQVYQPQHF

v_call: TRBV18
clone_size: -
j_call: TRBJ1-1
d_call: -
cdr3_aa: CASSSDQLQNTEAFF

v_call: TRBV6-5
clone_size: -
j_call: TRBJ1-5
d_call: -
cdr3_aa: CASTVGGYSNQPQHF

v_call: TRBV18
clone_size: -
j_call: TRBJ1-2
d_call: -
cdr3_aa: CASSPGEANYGYTF

v_call: TRBV5-6
clone_size: -
j_call: TRBJ2-3
d_call: -
cdr3_aa: CASSFLWGDTQYF

v_call: TRBV12-5
clone_size: -
j_call: TRBJ2-3
d_call: TRBD2
cdr3_aa: CASGLSGGASDTQYF

v_call: TRBV19
clone_size: -
j_call: TRBJ1-5
d_call: TRBD1
cdr3_aa: CASLPREGAMQPQHF

v_call: TRBV5-4
clone_size: few
j_call: TRBJ2-1
d_call: -
cdr3_aa: CASSLSVQAFGEQFF

v_call: TRBV5-8
clone_size: once
j_call: TRBJ1-4
d_call: -
cdr3_aa: CASSLLVTNEKLFF